Below, one TCR beta chain is given with its context. This clone's antigen is unknown. The cohort was made up of approximately 670 healthy bone marrow donors. At the time of sampling, all cohort members were nominally healthy, though unrecorded immune exposures were likely present. The donor was CMV seronegative and belonged to the group of approximately 320 seronegative cohort members. A peripheral blood sample was provided by each donor, and peripheral blood mononuclear cells were used for TCR beta sequencing. Genomic DNA was extracted from the blood cell samples with the Qiagen DNeasy Blood Extraction Kit. The germline V gene supplies CDR1 SGDLS and CDR2 YYNGEE. The CDR3 runs 13 residues from the cysteine to the phenylalanine. CDR3 DNA is the only sequence kept; it has 39 bases, read in frame from the first base. At the junction V is shortened by 3 bases and J by 9 bases; bases outside the gene matches: 4.

The library was prepared using the immunoSEQ multiplex PCR assay. For the multiplex PCR, a mixture combining 60 forward primers for TCR Vbeta segments and 13 reverse primers for TCR Jbeta segments was used. The CDR3 region of rearranged TCR beta genes was amplified from genomic DNA with a multiplex PCR assay. On the Illumina HiSeq System, the amplified TCR beta libraries were sequenced as 87-base-pair reads. On the authors' methods: In a later analysis, 77 million or so unique TCR beta chains were counted across the 500 to 850 repertoires, and approximately 11 million of these chains were shared by at least two donors. Raw reads were error-corrected and collapsed into unique sequences by a nearest-neighbor algorithm in which closely related sequences were merged to remove PCR and sequencing errors. V, D and J gene segments were assigned by aligning CDR3 sequences to IMGT reference sequences. For a sequence to be retained, a match of at least six nucleotides was required to both a V gene segment and a J gene segment. A rearrangement counted as productive if the CDR3 had no stop codons and remained in frame with V and J, and every other rearrangement counted as non-productive. Following IMGT convention, CDR3 was defined as the stretch from the second conserved V-encoded cysteine up to the conserved J-encoded phenylalanine. In an earlier analysis of approximately 500 of the donors, sequences lacking an unambiguous match to a single V gene segment were excluded. An earlier analysis of 587 of the donors called V segments functional above 56.7% productive rearrangements and segregating when the between-donor standard deviation exceeded 5%. A statistical classification framework was built for diagnosing cytomegalovirus status from the catalog of TCR beta chain sequences. V and J gene assignment, in a later analysis, came from comparing TCR nucleotide sequences with IMGT/GENE-DB human TR gene sequences. In a later analysis, CDR3 sequences and most-parsimonious VDJ recombination scenarios were assigned using the TCRdist pipeline. In a later analysis, each TCR beta chain was defined by its CDR3 amino acid sequence together with its V-gene family, and reads lacking a unique V-gene family were excluded. In a later analysis, several hundred highly shared, low-generation-probability nucleotide sequences were removed to address suspected cross-contamination and a sequencing artifact. In a later analysis, a clonal expansion index was calculated for each public chain from normalized within-repertoire ranks of inferred template counts. A later analysis computed generation probabilities with a VDJ recombination model fitted to out-of-frame rearrangements, and checked the results against IGoR. A later analysis scored TCR-TCR, TCR-HLA and TCR-CMV co-occurrence with hypergeometric tests, applying a repertoire-size bias correction to TCR pairs. A later analysis estimated false discovery rates by permuting HLA or CMV assignments 20 times. In a later analysis, co-occurring TCRs were grouped using DBSCAN, and TCRdist sequence similarity was added for clustering within HLA-allele-positive subsets. Repertoires with fewer than 30,000 or more than 120,000 public chains were left out of co-occurrence clustering, as were a handful of repertoires with anomalous nucleotide sharing. TCRdb took over this immuneACCESS table, retaining in-frame rearrangements with V and J assigned. Such tables are incomplete; in checked studies, under half of the missing clones stem from an unresolved V gene, and the remainder is unexplained. Clonal size and the V and J genes are those of that table, whereas D and trimming came from the DNA. The table kept for this sample lists fewer than 130,000 clones. The ten largest clones take up under 0.7% of the sample.

This entry belongs to a study of cytomegalovirus exposure and HLA in healthy donors (dated by TCRdb to about 2017). With respect to the entire study: An earlier analysis of approximately 640 of the donors reported about 250 Gb of sequence data and some 120 million unique TCR beta sequences from 150 million to 200 million T cells. Among the approximately 400 genotyped donors, under 90% belonged to the genetic ancestry cluster associated with self-reported Caucasian donors. To study patterns of TCR occurrence, a later analysis re-analyzed previously published TCR beta repertoires from just over 650 donors and added high-resolution HLA genotyping. Every repertoire in the discovery cohort had been generated on one and the same sequencing platform. The study used immunosequencing to profile the T cell repertoires of some 600 subjects and linked those repertoires to cytomegalovirus serostatus. Rather than drawing on any new phenotypic data, the later analysis identified candidate immune exposures from TCR beta sequences and the way those sequences occurred across donors. Among 398 genotyped donors of the cohort, an average of roughly 240,000 unique TCR beta nucleotide sequences were sequenced per donor, 15% to 20% of them non-productive. Typing coverage differed by locus: A, B, C, DRB1 and DQB1 were typed in roughly 620-630 donors, DQA1 in about 500, DPA1 in approximately 610, and DPB1 in 400 to 490. Besides the first cohort of around 670 subjects, a separate validation cohort made up of around 120 different subjects was used. Donor age, sex, ethnicity and CMV serostatus were compiled alongside the repertoire data. A later genetic analysis used genome-wide SNP genotypes for about 65% of the 666 donors, treating that subset as a discovery cohort. HLA typing covered class I and class II loci at four-digit resolution. The study aimed to test whether signatures of past pathogen exposure could be identified by cataloging public T cell receptors. In an earlier analysis of roughly 600 of the donors, high-throughput TCR beta sequencing was used to judge whether each TCR beta V gene segment behaved as functional or pseudogenic. About 330 gigabases of sequencing data and roughly 80 million unique TCR sequences made up an early release that covered 500 to 700 HLA-typed donors. Roughly 5 DR-DQ haplotypes were handled as single units for association and clustering, since linkage in the cohort was strong. To predict cytomegalovirus infection status, the study brought together high-throughput TCR immunosequencing, statistical association of individual TCRs with disease status, and machine learning. On the study overall, not on this receptor specifically: According to the authors, the approach could potentially be generalized to other disease states and immunological phenotypes. In an earlier analysis of approximately 600 of the donors, most TCR beta V segments were observed in productive rearrangements about 87% or about 30% of the time, broadly matching IMGT annotations. A cluster of highly shared sequence variants was judged likely to be a technical artifact of the sequencing pipeline. At a false discovery rate of 0.05, a later analysis linked 16,951 TCR beta sequences to specific HLA alleles. Some IMGT-functional V segments, including TRBV6-2 and TRBV6-3, could not be distinguished by the 87-base-pair reads and were therefore excluded. Correlated functional status among segregating V segments might reflect linkage disequilibrium, but an unknown experimental factor could not be ruled out. A later genetic analysis associated a missense DCLRE1C variant with V-gene and J-gene trimming of TCR beta chains, and an independent cohort replicated the association. The cohort was sequenced for TCR beta chains only, and without alpha or paired-chain data the features that could be detected were limited. Because HLA typing was missing for some donors at each locus, association tests included only the typed subset. Most CMV-associated TCR beta chains appeared to be HLA-restricted in a later analysis, and the HLA associations seemed to be driven largely by CMV exposure. In vitro tests confirmed that a few of the cytomegalovirus-associated TCR beta chains recognize cytomegalovirus antigens. In a later analysis, TCR association rates were found to vary across HLA loci, with the most associated TCRs seen for DRB1 alleles and the fewest for HLA-C alleles. According to a later genetic analysis, donors in an Asian-associated ancestry cluster had fewer N-insertions in productive TCRs than the roughly 660-donor mean. The classifier was reported to diagnose cytomegalovirus status with high specificity and sensitivity in both the original and validation cohorts. In a later analysis, HLA-associated TCR beta chains showed more clonal expansion and lower generation probabilities than non-associated chains that were equally common. When HLA alleles, especially DR and DQ, strongly co-occurred, TCR associations were difficult to assign to individual alleles. For the cohort, immune exposure information was limited to CMV serostatus. Roughly uniform sequencing depth across donors was assumed in presence/absence analyses, although this assumption may not hold. Across donors, most TCR sequences were observed very rarely, whereas some public TCRs were present in many individuals. Roughly 17 rarely observed V segments, including chromosome 9 orphons, were excluded from the earlier analysis of some 590 of the donors because counts were too low. A further reported finding was that TCR beta sequences accurately predicted the HLA-A and HLA-B alleles for most subjects in the first cohort. A total of 150 to 200 TCR beta chains were listed by the study as associated with cytomegalovirus. A later analysis reported that several top co-occurrence clusters appeared linked to parvovirus B19, influenza, CMV and Epstein-Barr virus.

Input material: PBMCs. The sequence joins TRBV9 to TRBJ1-5; 9 bases in the junction line up with TRBD1. This sequence was found in a man in his fifties in good health and CMV-seronegative. The CDR3 protein is CASSGPQGAPQHF. The nucleotide sequence is given as TGTGCCAGCAGCGGCCCACAGGGGGCGCCCCAGCATTTT.